The entry below gives a single T cell receptor (beta chain) sequence along with its context. Its cognate antigen is unknown. The data are from a study of graft-versus-host responses after intestinal transplantation. Study-wide context: Transplants given to recipients were multivisceral, liver-intestinal, or isolated intestinal. Study-level results: Some patients had graft-donor T cell macrochimerism. In their allografts, the ratios of graft-versus-host to host-versus-graft T cell clones were high.

The CDR3 covers 17 residues. The V gene end was trimmed by 0 bases and the J gene end by 3 bases; junction bases not matched to a gene: 10. Germline loops: CDR1 SGHRS, CDR2 YFSETQ. The data were produced by immunoSEQ multiplex PCR, yet TCRdb's version contains in-frame clones alone and is incomplete. The sample includes 85,000 to 100,000 clones, approximately 90% of them seen just once. The receptor was isolated from a human donor who was the organ donor for an intestinal transplant. The chain joins TRBV5-1 to TRBJ2-7, with 9 bases aligning to TRBD2. Sequences were derived from unstimulated CD8+ T cells sorted from spleen or lymph node cells, sampled before transplant. CDR3 DNA: TGCGCCAGCAGCTTGGACGGCGGGAGGGCCTATGACTACGAGCAGTACTTC. Protein sequence: CASSLDGGRAYDYEQYF.